There are many counts of the clone carrying this T cell receptor beta chain. The target antigen is unknown. In every case, the donor was a healthy Caucasian. This CDR3 has 13 residues. V lost 0 bases and J lost 8, with 10 bases in between. Germline V gene data show CDR1 as LGHDT and CDR2 as YNNKEL (reference sequence). The sample belongs to a study of identical twins. Regarding the study as a whole: Models underestimated how often monozygotic twins shared out-of-frame TCR alpha. A partial confounding effect on zero-insertion analyses could come from invariant MAIT and iNKT cells.

Template switching (which added a universal primer site) was used, and cDNA carried unique molecular identifiers. TCRdb re-analysed the 5' RACE reads in MiXCR, keeping a single row per CDR3 protein. The profile covers about 890,000 distinct CDR3 sequences, with roughly an eighth appearing a single time and around 1.5% taken by the ten largest. The same sample was also studied in work on yellow fever vaccine responses in identical twins.

The rearrangement links TRBV3-1 to TRBJ1-2; D is possibly TRBD1 (6 bases). Sequences were obtained from PBMCs. The sequence was collected from a woman aged 18-29 years in good health. The CDR3 reads CASSQDRGYGYTF. DNA of the CDR3: TGTGCCAGCAGCCAAGACAGGGGCTACGGCTACACCTTC.